The entry that follows covers one T cell receptor (beta chain) sequence. Antigen unknown. The sample originates from a study of cytomegalovirus exposure and HLA in healthy donors. General study findings and limits: A few CMV-associated chains proved CMV antigen-specific in vitro.

Germline V gives CDR1 MNHNS, CDR2 SASEGT. This CDR3 region has 13 residues. V shed 1 base and J shed 6 bases, with 8 bases lying between them. The primer mix had 60 Vbeta and 13 Jbeta primers. Some clones are missing from TCRdb's copy, which holds only in-frame ones; the method was immunoSEQ multiplex PCR. The sample includes some 56,000 clones, 75% to 90% of them seen just once. The clonotype was recovered from a woman in her 40s in good health and CMV-seronegative. This chain links TRBV6-1 with TRBJ2-3; weak D call: TRBD2 (6 bases). Specimen: PBMCs. CDR3 sequence: CASSEVGRDTQYF. As DNA, the CDR3 is TGTGCCAGCAGTGAAGTTGGGAGGGATACGCAGTATTTT.